The clone carrying this TCR beta chain was found a few times. Its specificity is unknown. The sample is drawn from a study of CD8 T cells in ankylosing spondylitis. Whole-study results and caveats: A TCR beta motif made of several highly homologous variants seemed typical of ankylosing spondylitis blood.

A single record per CDR3 protein comes from TCRdb applying MiXCR to the 5' RACE reads. The sample records 350,000 to 450,000 distinct CDR3 sequences, roughly 20% being singletons. CDR3 length: 13 residues. Germline V gene sequence: CDR1 SNHLY, CDR2 FYNNEI. Trimming cost V 9 bases and J 3 bases, with 15 bases left between them. The sequence was collected from a male donor with ankylosing spondylitis or in good health (not recorded which). The specimen was blood, either unsorted or a sorted T cell fraction (not recorded which). The chain combines TRBV2 with TRBJ2-7; tentative D call: TRBD1 (6 bases). The CDR3 region is CASIPPGDYEQYF. CDR3 coding DNA: TGTGCCAGTATCCCCCCAGGGGACTACGAGCAGTACTTC.